The present T cell receptor (beta chain) was sequenced within a study of blood T cell repertoires in COVID-19. At the level of the study: The study drew acute and convalescent COVID-19 samples from the United States, Italy and Spain. PBMCs, B-cell-depleted T cells, or T cells provided the cDNA or gDNA that made up the material.

Germline-derived CDR1 and CDR2 are SQVTM and ANQGSEA. V lost 6 bases and J lost 9, with 12 bases in between. The CDR3 is 11 amino acids. Authors' methods: From reference gene primer amplification, estimates of nucleated cell counts were derived. Libraries were prepared by immunoSEQ multiplex PCR; TCRdb keeps only in-frame clonotypes and omits some of them. The DNA was the basis for D and trimming; V, J and clone size are from that table. The sample yields about 58,000 clones, around 91% seen once. The TCR was taken from a woman aged 55-69 years with active COVID-19. The chain couples TRBV29-1 to TRBJ2-1; no clear D. Sample: peripheral blood. CDR3 protein: CSVWVQSEQFF. CDR3 DNA sequence: TGCAGCGTGTGGGTACAGAGTGAGCAGTTCTTC.